The clone carrying this T cell receptor beta chain was recorded once. Its antigen remains unidentified. Different DNA sequences within this sample yield the same CDR3. Several immunoSEQ plates received, in even portions, the genomic DNA of each subset. Authors' analysis steps: Junction-only immunoSEQ data arrived without quality scores, meaning filtering differed. Clones were read by immunoSEQ multiplex PCR, and TCRdb kept only the in-frame ones, dropping some. V, J and clone size derive from that table, while D and trimming were established from the DNA sequence. The sample carries millions of clones, 85% to 95% recorded once. Naive CD4+ cells were CD45RA-selected; the remaining cells were memory. The sample belongs to a study of shared clonotypes between healthy human individuals. Study-level findings and limits: The study drew on few donors, limiting represented genetic and exposure-history diversity.

Material: naive CD4+ T cells sorted from blood. Subset: CD45RA+ positively selected. The clonotype was recovered from a man aged 18 to 29 in good health.

Here the CDR3 DNA reads TGTGCCTGGAGTCGGAGCTACGAGCAGTACTTC. Its translation is CAWSRSYEQYF. The chain combines TRBV30 with TRBJ2-7; D unclear. This CDR3 spans 11 amino acids. The germline V and J ends were trimmed by 2 bases and 3 bases, with 5 bases remaining between them. The V gene's germline CDR1 is GTSNPN and CDR2 SVGIG (reference sequence).